This record covers a single T cell receptor beta chain. Its cognate antigen is unknown. Participants had chemo-refractory metastatic non-small-cell lung cancer and were treated with focal radiation plus ipilimumab CTLA-4 blockade. These data originate in a study of radiotherapy plus CTLA-4 blockade in lung cancer. The wider study: Among all patients, 15% to 20% showed objective responses, while 30% to 35% had disease control. The study, taken as a whole, reports: The best prediction of response reportedly came from early blood T cell clone dynamics, with interferon-beta. There was expansion of tumor-derived TCR clones in blood after radiotherapy plus ipilimumab.

Looked up from germline, CDR1 is SEHNR and CDR2 is FQNEAQ (reference sequence). The CDR3 runs to 15 residues. The V end lost 5 bases, the J end lost 4 bases, and 14 bases lay between the germline ends. Data came from immunoSEQ multiplex PCR; TCRdb stores just in-frame clones and leaves some out. In the table there are approximately 33,000 clones, around 80% of which are singletons. The sequenced sample was peripheral blood, obtained from a patient treated with radiotherapy plus ipilimumab. The V and J genes are TRBV7-9 and TRBJ1-4, with D perhaps TRBD1 (5 bases). This clonotype was sampled from a human donor with non-small cell lung cancer who had stable disease on radiotherapy plus ipilimumab. CDR3 in DNA: TGTGCCAGCAGCCCTTGGGGGGACTTTAATGAAAAACTGTTTTTT. It encodes CASSPWGDFNEKLFF.